This T cell receptor beta chain was profiled in a study of cytomegalovirus exposure and HLA in healthy donors. Across the whole study: A data release that came early held about 89 million unique TCRs from HLA-typed donors. Assignment to the Caucasian-associated ancestry cluster applied to around 76% of the approximately 400 genotyped donors.

As regards this clone: Its antigen is currently unknown.

A multiplex PCR was run with 60 Vbeta primers and 13 Jbeta primers. Assay: immunoSEQ multiplex PCR; the TCRdb copy retains only in-frame clones and omits some. This table has more than 80,000 clones, around 79% appearing once. Overall study findings and caveats: A missense DCLRE1C variant was associated with V- and J-gene trimming of TCR beta chains in a later analysis, and an independent cohort replicated the association.

This receptor was obtained from a man younger than 35 in good health and CMV-seropositive. The sample consisted of PBMCs.

The CDR3: CASSLHPKILGEQFF. The CDR3 bases are TGTGCCAGCAGCTTACACCCAAAGATCCTCGGTGAGCAGTTCTTC. This chain uses TRBV7-2 with TRBJ2-1; no clear D. Germline CDR1 and CDR2: SGHTA and FQGNSA. The CDR3 length is 15 residues. Between the trimmed V and J ends, which lost 2 bases and 9 bases, there was a span of 17 bases. Supplemented by reference TRBV7-2 and TRBJ2-1, the full variable domain reads GAGVSQSPSNKVTEKGKDVELRCDPISGHTALYWYRQSLGQGLEFLIYFQGNSAPDKSGLPSDRFSAERTGGSVSTLTIQRTQQEDSAVYLCASSLHPKILGEQFFGPGTRLTVL.